The clone carrying this T cell receptor beta chain was observed a single time. These data are taken from a study of blood T cell repertoires in COVID-19. Clones were sequenced by immunoSEQ multiplex PCR, and TCRdb holds only the in-frame ones, with some missing. Of around 230,000 clones listed, 80% to 90% were seen once; the top ten hold about 9.4%. The CDR3 runs 16 residues. From germline, CDR1 is MDHEN and CDR2 SYDVKM. With 7 bases clipped from V and 4 bases from J, the junction kept 11 bases outside the gene matches. The material sequenced was PBMCs or T cells enriched from blood (not recorded which). This TCR came from a man aged 18 to 30 with acute COVID-19. The genes are TRBV28 and TRBJ1-5, with TRBD1 identical over 9 bases. DNA of the CDR3: TGTGCCAGCAAGGGCTGGGACAGGGCAGAGAATCAGCCCCAGCATTTT. Its translation: CASKGWDRAENQPQHF.